One and the same sample provided the 24 T cell receptor beta chains below, sequenced in a study of blood T cell repertoires in COVID-19. Sequencing used immunoSEQ multiplex PCR; TCRdb keeps in-frame clones, though not all of them. The table records 70,000 or so clones, around 88% of them present only once. The material sequenced was peripheral blood. Receptors originate from a woman at least 80 years old with acute or convalescent COVID-19.

The rearrangement links TRBV24-1 to TRBJ2-7, with D maybe TRBD1 (6 bases). The germline V and J ends were trimmed by 6 bases and 4 bases, with 6 bases remaining between them. CDR3 length: 11 amino acids. Germline loops: CDR1 KGHDR, CDR2 SFDVKD. The CDR3 is CATSRGYEQYF. CDR3 sequence (DNA): TGTGCCACCAGTAGGGGGTACGAGCAGTACTTC.

The V and J genes are TRBV5-1 and TRBJ2-3; D is possibly TRBD1 (6 bases). The germline gives CDR1 SGHRS, CDR2 YFSETQ. Trimming stripped 0 bases from V and 3 bases from J, with 14 bases between. This CDR3 has 16 residues. DNA of the CDR3: TGCGCCAGCAGCTTGGCGGGCAGGGGTGGAACAGATACGCAGTATTTT. It specifies CASSLAGRGGTDTQYF.

The chain carries TRBV4-2 and TRBJ2-7, with TRBD2 identical over 7 bases. The CDR3 totals 18 residues. Germline CDR1 and CDR2: LGHNA and YNFKEQ. J lost 0 bases, V lost 0 bases, and 11 bases had no gene match. CDR3 in amino acids: CASSQDLGSSGHSYEQYF. The CDR3 bases are TGTGCCAGCAGCCAAGATCTTGGGTCTAGCGGCCACTCCTACGAGCAGTACTTC.

V is TRBV27 and J is TRBJ2-3, with 9 bases that match TRBD2. Germline V gene data show CDR1 as MNHEY and CDR2 as SMNVEV (reference sequence). The CDR3 has 16 amino acids. Trimming removed 3 bases from V and 3 bases from J; junction bases left unmatched: 7. CDR3 protein: CASSFLRGGPTDTQYF. CDR3 nucleotides: TGTGCCAGCAGTTTCTTGCGGGGGGGCCCGACAGATACGCAGTATTTT.

This chain joins TRBV19 and TRBJ2-3; 13 bases are shared with TRBD2. The germline gives CDR1 LNHDA, CDR2 SQIVND (reference sequence). This CDR3 region has 18 residues. With V trimmed by 4 bases and J by 8 bases, 15 bases remained unmatched. The CDR3 loop reads CASSTSGTSGVQGGTQYF. The CDR3 DNA reads TGTGCCAGTAGTACCTCCGGGACTAGCGGGGTTCAGGGCGGTACGCAGTATTTT.

V gene TRBV7-2 combines with J gene TRBJ2-3; TRBD2 matches 8 bases. Trimming removed 2 bases from V and 2 bases from J; junction bases left unmatched: 6. Germline loops: CDR1 SGHTA, CDR2 FQGNSA. The CDR3 length is 16 residues. In nucleotides, the CDR3 is TGTGCCAGCAGCTTAAATACGGGAGGGTTCACAGATACGCAGTATTTT. Translation: CASSLNTGGFTDTQYF. The full variable domain, with the rest looked up from reference TRBV7-2 and TRBJ2-3, is GAGVSQSPSNKVTEKGKDVELRCDPISGHTALYWYRQSLGQGLEFLIYFQGNSAPDKSGLPSDRFSAERTGGSVSTLTIQRTQQEDSAVYLCASSLNTGGFTDTQYFGPGTRLTVL.

This chain links TRBV7-2 with TRBJ2-3, with 8 bases fitting TRBD2. Per the germline V gene, CDR1 is SGHTA and CDR2 is FQGNSA. The CDR3 runs 16 residues. V trimming: 2 bases; J trimming: 4 bases; junction bases outside the gene matches: 8. The CDR3 DNA sequence: TGTGCCAGCAGCTTATTTCGGACTAGCATCCCAGATACGCAGTATTTT. It is translated as CASSLFRTSIPDTQYF.

This chain uses TRBV21-1 with TRBJ2-5; the D call in the table, TRBD1, was not verified against the DNA. TRBV21-1 is shown as a pseudogene. The CDR3 extends over 15 amino acids. The CDR3 DNA reads TGTGCCAGCAGCAATCAAGGACAGGCTCAAGAGACCCAGTACTTC. It yields the protein CASSNQGQAQETQYF.

The chain uses TRBV25-1 and TRBJ2-1; TRBD2 agrees at 9 bases. The germline V gene has CDR1 MGHDK and CDR2 SYGVNS. This CDR3 has 16 residues. V lost 11 bases to trimming and J lost 2 bases; unmatched junction nucleotides: 13. The CDR3 region is CACSRASGNPYNEQFF. In nucleotides, the CDR3 is TGTGCCTGTTCAAGGGCTAGCGGGAACCCCTACAATGAGCAGTTCTTC.

The chain combines TRBV19 with TRBJ2-3; 16 bases agree with TRBD2. Trimming at V came to 5 bases and at J to 4 bases, leaving 9 bases not matched to a gene. The germline V gene encodes CDR1 LNHDA and CDR2 SQIVND (reference sequence). The CDR3 has 18 residues. CDR3 sequence: CASSVPGLAGGRPDTQYF. CDR3 in DNA: TGTGCCAGTAGTGTCCCGGGACTAGCGGGAGGGCGACCAGATACGCAGTATTTT.

V is TRBV7-9 and J is TRBJ1-6; TRBD1 might be the D (6 bases). The CDR3 length is 14 residues. V lost 3 bases, J lost 15 bases, and 18 bases lay in between. Germline V gene sequence: CDR1 SEHNR, CDR2 FQNEAQ (reference sequence). The CDR3 reads CASSFPGGASDLHF. CDR3 DNA sequence: TGTGCCAGCAGCTTCCCCGGGGGGGCCTCGGACCTCCACTTT.

The V gene is TRBV5-1, the J gene TRBJ2-7; tentatively, D is TRBD1 (6 bases). CDR3 length: 12 amino acids. With 6 bases removed from V and 2 bases from J, the gap between germline ends came to 9 bases. CDR1 and CDR2 from the germline V gene are SGHRS and YFSETQ. The CDR3 DNA reads as TGCGCCAGCACAGGGGCGGCCTACGAGCAGTACTTC. Protein: CASTGAAYEQYF.

The genes are TRBV18 and TRBJ1-4, with a possible D match to TRBD1 (6 bases). The CDR3 loop spans 13 amino acids. CDR1 and CDR2 (germline): KGHSH, LQKENI. V was trimmed by 8 bases and J by 8 bases, leaving 15 bases between them. The CDR3 coding sequence is TGTGCCAGCGAACAGGGTGGGGAAGAAAAACTGTTTTTT. Its translation is CASEQGGEEKLFF.

This chain connects TRBV4-1 to TRBJ2-4; D may be TRBD2 (6 bases). V lost 0 bases and J 8 bases, leaving 29 bases between the germline ends. The germline V gene has CDR1 MGHRA and CDR2 YSYEKL. The CDR3 is 20 amino acids. CDR3 protein: CASSQEGLTSDHRVGYIQYF. CDR3 sequence (DNA): TGCGCCAGCAGCCAAGAGGGCCTGACTAGTGATCACCGTGTCGGGTACATTCAGTACTTC.

J is TRBJ2-5 and V is TRBV10-3; D unresolved. Germline V gene lookup returns CDR1 ENHRY and CDR2 SYGVKD. V was pared by 6 bases and J by 1 base, with 12 bases between. The CDR3 spans 14 residues. CDR3 loop: CAISGRRPQETQYF. CDR3 nucleotide sequence: TGTGCCATCAGCGGAAGGCGGCCCCAAGAGACCCAGTACTTC.

V usage is TRBV23-1 and J usage is TRBJ2-3; D is uncertain. TRBV23-1 is an ORF, with its function uncertain. There are 14 residues in the CDR3. Deletions cut 2 bases from V and 7 bases from J, with 13 bases between. CDR3 in amino acids: CASSQITCHYTQYF. CDR3 in DNA: TGCGCCAGCAGTCAAATAACGTGTCACTATACGCAGTATTTT.

In DNA, the CDR3 is TGTGCCAGCACATCCACAGATACGCAGTATTTT. Translation gives CASTSTDTQYF. The chain uses TRBV6-5 and TRBJ2-3; D ambiguous. There are 11 residues in the CDR3. CDR1 MNHEY and CDR2 SVGAGI come from the germline V gene. Trimming took off 7 bases at V and 2 bases at J, with 4 bases between the two ends.

J is TRBJ2-1 and V is TRBV28, with D tentatively TRBD1 (5 bases). The CDR3 consists of 11 residues. Trimming cost V 7 bases and J 15 bases, with 16 bases left between them. The germline gives CDR1 MDHEN, CDR2 SYDVKM. CDR3 sequence: CASKTGFESFF. In nucleotides, the CDR3 is TGTGCCAGCAAAACAGGTTTCGAGTCGTTCTTC.

A note on this clone: One junction end disagrees with the germline gene, perhaps due to a read error. This chain joins TRBV19 and TRBJ2-7, with TRBD1 identical over 7 bases. CDR1 is LNHDA, CDR2 SQIVND, per germline (reference sequence). CDR3 size: 13 residues. The chain's CDR3 is CASSPQGGYGQYF. CDR3 coding DNA: TGTGCCAGTAGTCCTCAAGGGGGCTACGGGCAGTACTTC.

The genes are TRBV15 and TRBJ2-2; tentative D call: TRBD1 (6 bases). The germline V gene encodes CDR1 LNHNV and CDR2 YYDKDF (reference sequence). The CDR3 loop spans 15 amino acids. Trimming left V 4 bases short and J 1 base short, with 10 bases between. The CDR3 spells CATSTWGLNTGELFF. The CDR3 region has the DNA TGTGCCACCAGCACTTGGGGGCTGAACACCGGGGAGCTGTTTTTT.

V is TRBV5-4 and J is TRBJ2-5, with TRBD2 matching 14 bases. The CDR3 covers 16 residues. V dropped 4 bases and J dropped 4; count of bases not matched to a gene: 6. The germline V gene encodes CDR1 SGHNT and CDR2 YYREEE (reference sequence). The CDR3 DNA follows: TGTGCCAGCAGCCCGACTAGCGGGGGGGCTAGAGAGACCCAGTACTTC. This gives the protein CASSPTSGGARETQYF.

This clone has just one count. The V gene is TRBV7-6, the J gene TRBJ1-1; D may be TRBD1 (6 bases). Germline CDR1 SGHVS, CDR2 FNYEAQ. CDR3 length equals 11 residues. With 8 bases removed from V and 4 bases from J, the gap between germline ends came to 8 bases. CDR3 in amino acids: CASARGTEAFF. CDR3 sequence (DNA): TGTGCCAGCGCCAGGGGCACTGAAGCTTTCTTT.

This chain uses TRBV10-3 with TRBJ2-7; tentative D call: TRBD1 (5 bases). CDR3 length: 13 amino acids. Germline V gene lookup returns CDR1 ENHRY and CDR2 SYGVKD. The germline V and J ends were trimmed by 6 bases and 3 bases, with 12 bases remaining between them. The CDR3 protein is CAISPTELYEQYF. The DNA of the CDR3 is TGTGCCATCAGCCCGACAGAGCTCTACGAGCAGTACTTC.

The chain recombines TRBV6-5 with TRBJ1-3; no reliable D call. Per germline, CDR1 MNHEY and CDR2 SVGAGI. V dropped 6 bases and J dropped 4 bases, with 16 bases sitting between them. The CDR3 has 15 residues. For the CDR3, the DNA is TGTGCCAGCAGACCCCCGTCCGGGAGGGGAAACACCATATATTTT. Amino acids: CASRPPSGRGNTIYF.